This entry is about one T cell receptor beta chain. Its antigen is unidentified. No progression to ophthalmopathy during 18 months of follow-up defined stable disease. Thyroid ultrasound, orbital computed tomography, clinical symptoms, and serum thyroxine and TRAb underpinned diagnoses. The data originate from a study of T cells in Graves' hyperthyroidism and ophthalmopathy. Whole-study results and caveats: Model output signaled ophthalmopathy a median around 6.9 months ahead of onset. Separating ophthalmopathy from stable hyperthyroidism was achieved by a 13 V-J model.

Authors of the study amplified TCR beta CDR3 regions from RNA transcripts. Initially, a first-round RT-PCR of the TCR CDR3 employed the HTBI primer set. MiXCR, applied by TCRdb to the multiplex PCR reads, yields one record per CDR3 protein. The sample has 550,000 to 800,000 distinct CDR3 sequences; over 15% are singletons. The germline CDR1 and CDR2 sequences are SEHNR and FQNEAQ (reference sequence). The V segment lost 1 base and the J segment 1 base; nucleotides outside the gene matches: 7. The CDR3 sequence is 17 residues long. The sequence was obtained from a young man with Graves' hyperthyroidism. The sequencing input was blood. The chain recombines TRBV7-9 with TRBJ2-1, with 7 bases aligning to TRBD2. CDR3 amino acids: CASSLGGGSRSYNEQFF. DNA of the CDR3: TGTGCCAGCAGCTTAGGGGGCGGGAGTAGGTCCTACAATGAGCAGTTCTTC.